The 18 T cell receptor beta chains below all came from one sample that was sequenced in a study of T cells after yellow fever vaccination. Each CDR3 protein is one row after TCRdb ran MiXCR on the 5' RACE reads. The profile covers some 300,000 distinct CDR3 sequences, with 8.7% appearing a single time and 3% to 3.5% taken by the ten largest. Here the sequenced sample was CD4+ T cells sorted from PBMCs, taken 5 days after the yellow fever booster vaccination. The receptors shown here come from a man between 18 and 29 years old who received the YFV17D yellow fever vaccine.

This clonotype was detected ten times or more. The V gene is TRBV3-1, the J gene TRBJ2-5, with D hard to call. CDR1 LGHDT and CDR2 YNNKEL come from the germline V gene (reference sequence). The CDR3 loop spans 13 amino acids. V lost 1 base and J 2 bases, leaving 5 bases between the germline ends. The CDR3 DNA is TGTGCCAGCAGCCAAGGATTACAAGAGACCCAGTACTTC. This translates into CASSQGLQETQYF.

This clonotype was counted between two and nine times. This chain connects TRBV7-3 to TRBJ2-1, with 13 bases aligning to TRBD2. V lost 5 bases to trimming and J lost 14 bases; unmatched junction nucleotides: 9. This CDR3 has 14 amino acids. Germline V gene data show CDR1 as SGHTA and CDR2 as FQGTGA. DNA for the CDR3: TGTGCCAGCAGCGAACAACTAGCGGGGGGGCCTAAGTTCTTC. Translating gives CASSEQLAGGPKFF.

The chain recombines TRBV20-1 with TRBJ1-6; 10 positions agree with TRBD1. The CDR3 has 17 residues. Unmatched junction bases numbered 7, after V lost 4 bases and J lost 1 base. CDR1 and CDR2 (germline): DFQATT, SNEGSKA (reference sequence). Here the CDR3 reads CSANKGQGTSYNSPLHF. Written as DNA, the CDR3 is TGCAGTGCTAACAAGGGACAGGGGACATCCTATAATTCACCCCTCCACTTT.

The chain links TRBV5-6 to TRBJ2-2, with 14 nucleotides matching TRBD2. The J segment lost 4 bases and the V segment lost 4 bases, leaving 9 bases of the junction unmatched. The CDR3 has 18 amino acids. Germline-derived CDR1 and CDR2 are SGHDT and YYEEEE. This CDR3 reads CASSGSTSGGAGTGELFF. In DNA form, the CDR3 reads TGTGCCAGCAGCGGATCGACTAGCGGGGGGGCCGGCACCGGGGAGCTGTTTTTT. Variable domain in full (rest from reference TRBV5-6 and TRBJ2-2): DAGVTQSPTHLIKTRGQQVTLRCSPKSGHDTVSWYQQALGQGPQFIFQYYEEEERQRGNFPDRFSGHQFPNYSSELNVNALLLGDSALYLCASSGSTSGGAGTGELFFGEGSRLTVL.

The V call is TRBV2, the J call TRBJ1-2; D gene ambiguous. The length of the CDR3 is 12 residues. V dropped 0 bases and J dropped 4 bases, with 3 bases sitting between them. Germline V gene sequence: CDR1 SNHLY, CDR2 FYNNEI. In DNA form, the CDR3 reads TGTGCCAGCAGTGAAGCAGCCTATGGCTACACCTTC. Protein: CASSEAAYGYTF. The variable domain in full, completed from reference TRBV2 and TRBJ1-2, reads EPEVTQTPSHQVTQMGQEVILRCVPISNHLYFYWYRQILGQKVEFLVSFYNNEISEKSEIFDDQFSVERPDGSNFTLKIRSTKLEDSAMYFCASSEAAYGYTFGSGTRLTVV.

This clonotype was seen at least ten times. This chain connects TRBV5-1 to TRBJ2-3; D remains unclear. The CDR3 consists of 17 residues. The V gene lost 5 bases and the J gene lost 1 base, with 20 bases spanning the gap. Germline lookup yields CDR1 SGHRS and CDR2 YFSETQ. In DNA, the CDR3 is TGCGCCAGCAGGCAGACGGGTGCGTCCCTCGGCACAGATACGCAGTATTTT. It is translated as CASRQTGASLGTDTQYF.

This clonotype was seen only a few times. CDR3 sequence reads: CASTVGGGEQFF. For the CDR3, the DNA is TGTGCCAGCACTGTAGGAGGGGGTGAGCAGTTCTTC. J is TRBJ2-1 and V is TRBV6-6; D tentatively fits TRBD1 or TRBD2 (6 bases each). Germline CDR1 reads MNHNY; CDR2 reads SVGAGI (reference sequence). The V gene lost 7 bases and the J gene lost 9 bases, with 13 bases spanning the gap. This CDR3 is built from 12 residues.

A few counts support this clonotype. The gene calls are TRBV7-2 and TRBJ1-2; possible D gene TRBD1, 6 bases. V dropped 0 bases and J dropped 7 bases, with 18 bases sitting between them. CDR1 and CDR2 (germline): SGHTA, FQGNSA. This CDR3 spans 16 amino acids. In DNA form, the CDR3 reads TGTGCCAGCAGCTTAGCTAATGGGGGTTTACAGGGTGGCTACACCTTC. Protein product: CASSLANGGLQGGYTF.

This chain joins TRBV18 and TRBJ1-6; 9 bases are shared with TRBD1. Trimming at V came to 2 bases and at J to 4 bases, leaving 0 bases not matched to a gene. Germline lookup yields CDR1 KGHSH and CDR2 LQKENI. The CDR3 covers 15 residues. This CDR3 is CASSPGTGYNSPLHF. The CDR3 DNA reads as TGTGCCAGCTCACCAGGGACAGGGTATAATTCACCCCTCCACTTT.

The V gene is TRBV5-6, the J gene TRBJ1-1; the D gene is possibly TRBD1 (5 bases). Trimming stripped 4 bases from V and 5 bases from J, with 9 bases between. Germline V gene data show CDR1 as SGHDT and CDR2 as YYEEEE. This CDR3 comprises 12 residues. CDR3 DNA: TGTGCCAGCAGCATTTGGGGGACTGAAGCTTTCTTT. It yields the protein CASSIWGTEAFF.

The V call is TRBV18, the J call TRBJ1-5; TRBD1 aligns across 7 bases. CDR1 and CDR2 from the germline V gene are KGHSH and LQKENI. CDR3 length: 14 amino acids. The J segment lost 3 bases and the V segment lost 5 bases, leaving 4 bases of the junction unmatched. CDR3 nucleotides: TGTGCCAGCTCATCGGGACAGAACAATCAGCCCCAGCATTTT. It codes for CASSSGQNNQPQHF.

The rearrangement uses TRBV20-1 and TRBJ1-2, with D unresolved. The V end lost 0 bases, the J end lost 2 bases, and 7 bases lay between the germline ends. The CDR3 consists of 13 residues. Germline CDR1 DFQATT, CDR2 SNEGSKA (reference sequence). CDR3 loop: CSARDKENYGYTF. CDR3 sequence (DNA): TGCAGTGCTAGAGATAAGGAGAACTATGGCTACACCTTC.

Only a few counts were recorded for this clonotype. This chain joins TRBV28 and TRBJ1-4; D unresolved. Trimming stripped 5 bases from V and 5 bases from J, with 0 bases between. This CDR3 spans 10 amino acids. CDR1 and CDR2 from the germline V gene are MDHEN and SYDVKM. The CDR3 coding sequence is TGTGCCAGCAGTAATGAAAAACTGTTTTTT. Protein product: CASSNEKLFF.

The chain is built from TRBV5-1 and TRBJ2-5; TRBD2 might be the D (6 bases). In germline, CDR1 is SGHRS, CDR2 YFSETQ. V was pared by 2 bases and J by 5 bases, with 13 bases between. This CDR3 comprises 14 residues. The CDR3 reads CASSFGGRGETQYF. CDR3 bases: TGCGCCAGCAGCTTCGGGGGACGGGGGGAGACCCAGTACTTC.

This clonotype showed up just a few times. CDR3 amino acids: CASAYTEAFF. Here the CDR3 DNA reads TGTGCCAGCGCGTACACTGAAGCTTTCTTT. V usage is TRBV12-3 or TRBV12-4 and J usage is TRBJ1-1; D is uncertain. CDR3 size: 10 residues. V was shortened by 8 bases and J by 3 bases, with 4 bases between the two germline ends.

This clonotype was counted only a few times. This chain connects TRBV6-2 or TRBV6-3 to TRBJ2-7; 9 bases match TRBD1. The CDR3 totals 15 residues. Germline V lookup: CDR1 MNHEY, CDR2 SVGEGT. The J segment lost 0 bases and the V segment lost 6 bases, leaving 6 bases of the junction unmatched. The CDR3 coding sequence is TGTGCCAGCAGGGACAGGGGAAGGCGCTCCTACGAGCAGTACGTC. Translating gives CASRDRGRRSYEQYV.

The chain recombines TRBV19 with TRBJ2-2; TRBD1 is a possible D gene (6 bases). The germline CDR1 and CDR2 sequences are LNHDA and SQIVND (reference sequence). Trimming removed 1 base at V and 6 bases at J, with 9 bases between. The CDR3 spans 14 residues. This CDR3 reads CASSIVGAAGELFF. CDR3 nucleotide sequence: TGTGCCAGTAGTATAGTGGGGGCAGCCGGGGAGCTGTTTTTT.

The chain uses TRBV20-1 and TRBJ1-2; the match to TRBD1 covers 7 bases. V gave up 0 bases and J gave up 2 bases; unmatched junction bases: 6. Germline loops: CDR1 DFQATT, CDR2 SNEGSKA (reference sequence). The CDR3 loop spans 15 amino acids. The CDR3 loop reads CSARDPTGENYGYTF. The CDR3 DNA sequence: TGCAGTGCTAGAGATCCTACAGGGGAAAACTATGGCTACACCTTC.